This T cell receptor beta chain was sequenced in a study of cytomegalovirus exposure and HLA in healthy donors. The PCR contained 60 Vbeta and 13 Jbeta primers. TCRdb keeps only in-frame clones here, not all; method: immunoSEQ multiplex PCR. The table shows under 200,000 clones, with roughly 74% occurring only once. The CDR3 loop spans 15 amino acids. Trimming took 0 bases from V and 4 from J, leaving 13 bases between them. Germline V gives CDR1 SNHLY, CDR2 FYNNEI. What was sequenced was PBMCs. The genes are TRBV2 and TRBJ2-7; D is perhaps TRBD1 (6 bases). The clonotype comes from a woman under 40 in good health and CMV-seronegative. The CDR3 protein is CASSEAPAGAYEQYF. CDR3 coding DNA: TGTGCCAGCAGTGAAGCTCCGGCAGGGGCTTACGAGCAGTACTTC.